The rows below give T cell receptor beta chains drawn from one sample of a study of regulatory T cells in long-lasting Graves disease. TCRdb ran MiXCR on the multiplex PCR reads and lists one entry per CDR3 protein. In the table there are hundreds of thousands of distinct CDR3 sequences, 16% of which are singletons. This sample also belongs to another study, concerning T cells in Graves' hyperthyroidism and ophthalmopathy.

This material consisted of peripheral blood mononuclear cells (PBMCs), taken at new diagnosis, from a patient treated with antithyroid drugs. The receptors stem from a woman aged 25 to 45 with Graves disease. CDR3s include the opening cysteine and the closing phenylalanine or tryptophan. D genes are given only for firm matches. Clone size is not always given. Where it is, it says once, few, many or a class for expanded clones.

-,TRBV30,TRBJ2-7,-,CAWSVLETAGYEQYF,TGTGCCTGGAGTGTACTTGAGACTGCAGGTTACGAGCAGTACTTC
TRBD2,TRBV28,TRBJ2-7,many,CASSPGTSGGNYEQYF,TGTGCCAGCAGCCCCGGGACTAGCGGGGGGAACTACGAGCAGTACTTC
-,TRBV7-8,TRBJ1-3,many,CASSLLGYIAGNTIYF,TGTGCCAGCAGCTTACTGGGTTATATCGCTGGAAACACCATATATTTT
-,TRBV30,TRBJ2-7,-,CAWSVEGIFGAYEQYF,TGTGCCTGGAGTGTAGAGGGCATCTTCGGGGCCTACGAGCAGTACTTC
TRBD1,TRBV12-3/TRBV12-4,TRBJ1-5,-,CASSGPTGGQGQPQHF,TGTGCCAGCAGTGGCCCGACAGGGGGCCAAGGTCAGCCCCAGCATTTT
TRBD1,TRBV2,TRBJ2-5,many,CASRRDRGTETQYF,TGTGCCAGCAGGAGGGACAGGGGCACGGAGACCCAGTACTTC
TRBD1,TRBV7-2,TRBJ1-2,-,CASSPSVSLDRGRRNYGYTF,TGTGCCAGCAGCCCATCGGTTTCATTGGACAGGGGTAGGCGAAACTATGGCTACACCTTC
-,TRBV5-6,TRBJ1-2,many,CASSLRGRDGYTF,TGTGCCAGCAGCTTGCGGGGGAGAGATGGCTACACCTTC
-,TRBV12-3/TRBV12-4,TRBJ1-5,many,CASSFSSSNQPQHF,TGTGCCAGCAGTTTTTCCAGTAGCAATCAGCCCCAGCATTTT
-,TRBV7-9,TRBJ1-1,few,CASGTPGENTEAFF,TGTGCCAGCGGGACTCCGGGTGAGAACACTGAAGCTTTCTTT
-,TRBV19,TRBJ1-2,-,CASVSRGSGYTF,TGTGCCAGTGTTTCTCGGGGCTCGGGCTACACCTTC
-,TRBV4-1,TRBJ2-2,few,CASSGDRVILFF,TGCGCCAGCAGCGGTGATAGGGTGATACTGTTTTTT
-,TRBV7-2,TRBJ1-2,many,CASSTSGTSGGYTF,TGTGCCAGCAGCACGTCCGGGACATCCGGGGGCTACACCTTC
TRBD2,TRBV4-2,TRBJ2-1,few,CASSQVVGTSGYNEQFF,TGTGCCAGCAGCCAAGTAGTCGGGACTAGCGGTTACAATGAGCAGTTCTTC
-,TRBV10-2,TRBJ2-6,few,CASTGGSSGANVLTF,TGCGCCAGCACAGGAGGAAGCTCTGGGGCCAACGTCCTGACTTTC
-,TRBV12-3/TRBV12-4,TRBJ2-3,many,CASSLNPRARTDTQYF,TGTGCCAGCAGCCTGAACCCGCGGGCACGCACAGATACGCAGTATTTT
-,TRBV19,TRBJ1-5,few,CASSRRPDGRNQPQHF,TGTGCCAGTAGTCGCCGCCCGGACGGAAGAAATCAGCCCCAGCATTTT
-,TRBV19,TRBJ1-5,many,CASSSLFPGNQPQHF,TGTGCCAGTAGTTCTCTCTTTCCCGGCAATCAGCCCCAGCATTTT